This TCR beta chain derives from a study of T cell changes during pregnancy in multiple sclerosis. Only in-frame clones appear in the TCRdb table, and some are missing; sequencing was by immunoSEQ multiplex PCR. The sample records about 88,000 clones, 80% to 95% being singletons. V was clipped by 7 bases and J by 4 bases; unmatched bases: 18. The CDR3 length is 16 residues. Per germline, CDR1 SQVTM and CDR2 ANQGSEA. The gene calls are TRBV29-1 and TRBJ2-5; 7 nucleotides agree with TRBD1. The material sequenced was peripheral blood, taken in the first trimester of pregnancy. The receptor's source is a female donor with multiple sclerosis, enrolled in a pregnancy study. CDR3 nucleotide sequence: TGCAGCGCAAGACGGTCAGGGGGTGCGTTAGGAGAGACCCAGTACTTC. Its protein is CSARRSGGALGETQYF.